This T cell receptor beta chain was sequenced in a study of blood T cell repertoires in COVID-19. In the study overall: COVID-19 samples, acute and convalescent, were from the United States, Italy and Spain. In each case, the material was cDNA or gDNA derived from T cells, B-cell-depleted T cells, or PBMCs.

Original processing methods: Quantification of nucleated cells was approximated via reference gene primer amplification. The table came from immunoSEQ multiplex PCR; TCRdb's copy has only in-frame clones and leaves some out. That table furnishes V, J and clone size, whereas the DNA furnished D and trimming. The data show under 250,000 clones, about nine tenths seen once. CDR1 and CDR2 (germline): KGHDR, SFDVKD. V lost 4 bases and J lost 5; bases outside the gene matches: 3. There are 16 residues in the CDR3. Input material: peripheral blood. The chain combines TRBV24-1 with TRBJ2-1; 14 bases match TRBD2. This receptor was identified in a man in his sixties who had recovered from COVID-19. CDR3 DNA: TGTGCCACCAGTGAACCGGGACTAGCGGGAGACAATGAGCAGTTCTTC. Translated: CATSEPGLAGDNEQFF.